The 23 T cell receptor beta chains reported below all come from one sample, sequenced in a study of blood T cells in healthy people across ages. A second PCR of about 7 to 12 cycles used a sample-barcoded 5' primer and a J-beta primer mix. Via MiXCR, TCRdb re-called the 5' RACE reads, giving one row per CDR3 protein. The table records approximately 790,000 distinct CDR3 sequences, around 62% of them present only once. Specimen: blood. Source of these receptors: a man aged 30 to 39 in good health.

The chain links TRBV28 to TRBJ2-7, with a possible D match to TRBD1 (6 bases). This CDR3 contains 11 residues. V lost 3 bases, J lost 12 bases, and 12 bases lay in between. Germline loops: CDR1 MDHEN, CDR2 SYDVKM. CDR3 sequence (DNA): TGTGCCAGCAGTTTTCGTTCAGGGGTGTACTTC. Amino acids: CASSFRSGVYF.

The chain employs TRBV20-1 and TRBJ1-1; 8 nucleotides line up with TRBD1. The V gene's germline CDR1 is DFQATT and CDR2 SNEGSKA (reference sequence). There are 13 residues in the CDR3. Trimming at V came to 5 bases and at J to 4 bases, leaving 6 bases not matched to a gene. CDR3 in amino acids: CSAGQGFGTEAFF. The CDR3 DNA is TGCAGTGCTGGACAGGGCTTCGGCACTGAAGCTTTCTTT.

The rearrangement links TRBV7-2 to TRBJ2-7; D call uncertain. Between the trimmed V and J ends, which lost 2 bases and 2 bases, there was a span of 10 bases. CDR3 length: 14 residues. The germline V gene encodes CDR1 SGHTA and CDR2 FQGNSA. The CDR3 region has the DNA TGTGCCAGCAGCTTAAAATTTGGGACCTACGAGCAGTACTTC. It encodes CASSLKFGTYEQYF.

This sequence joins TRBV7-2 and TRBJ2-6; 11 bases match TRBD1. Germline V gene data show CDR1 as SGHTA and CDR2 as FQGNSA. The trim removed 1 base at V and 2 bases at J, leaving 4 bases unmatched. CDR3 length: 18 amino acids. The CDR3 bases are TGTGCCAGCAGCTTAGTCGGGACAGGGGGGACTGGGGCCAACGTCCTGACTTTC. Translation: CASSLVGTGGTGANVLTF. Full variable domain (rest looked up from reference TRBV7-2 and TRBJ2-6): GAGVSQSPSNKVTEKGKDVELRCDPISGHTALYWYRQSLGQGLEFLIYFQGNSAPDKSGLPSDRFSAERTGGSVSTLTIQRTQQEDSAVYLCASSLVGTGGTGANVLTFGAGSRLTVL.

The chain employs TRBV7-3 and TRBJ1-2, with TRBD1 matching 10 bases. The CDR3 runs 15 residues. Trimming at V came to 5 bases and at J to 7 bases, leaving 10 bases not matched to a gene. Germline V gene lookup returns CDR1 SGHTA and CDR2 FQGTGA. CDR3: CASSTTGTGVFGYTF. The CDR3 region has the DNA TGTGCCAGCAGCACCACCGGGACAGGGGTTTTTGGCTACACCTTC.

This clonotype was observed once. V and J are TRBV7-2 and TRBJ1-2; TRBD1 is a possible D gene (5 bases). Germline lookup yields CDR1 SGHTA and CDR2 FQGNSA. The germline V and J ends were trimmed by 2 bases and 8 bases, with 21 bases remaining between them. The CDR3 is made up of 16 amino acids. The CDR3 DNA is TGTGCCAGCAGCTTATTTAGGGGAACGCCTATTGACGGCTACACCTTC. It translates to CASSLFRGTPIDGYTF.

The chain combines TRBV3-1 with TRBJ2-6, with 8 bases identical to TRBD1. In germline, CDR1 is LGHDT, CDR2 YNNKEL (reference sequence). Trimming cost V 0 bases and J 3 bases; bases outside gene matches: 10. This CDR3 has 19 residues. The CDR3 coding sequence is TGTGCCAGCAGCCAAGATGAGGGACAGGATAGATTTGGGGCCAACGTCCTGACTTTC. It yields the protein CASSQDEGQDRFGANVLTF.

V is TRBV7-9 and J is TRBJ2-7; D not certain. Germline assignment: CDR1 SEHNR and CDR2 FQNEAQ (reference sequence). Trimming pared 5 bases from V and 4 bases from J, leaving 21 bases between. The CDR3 spans 16 residues. Here the CDR3 reads CASSLTMGSYLYEQYF. CDR3 DNA: TGTGCCAGCAGCCTAACAATGGGCAGCTACTTGTACGAGCAGTACTTC.

As for this clonotype: At one end, the junction sequence differs from germline, possibly due to a read error. The V gene is TRBV7-9, the J gene TRBJ2-1; TRBD2 agrees at 11 bases. In germline, CDR1 is SEHNR, CDR2 FQNEAQ (reference sequence). CDR3 length equals 16 residues. This CDR3 reads CACSPDTSGGYNEQFF. The DNA for the CDR3 is TGTGCCTGCAGCCCGGATACTAGCGGGGGTTACAATGAGCAGTTCTTC.

The chain has TRBV7-3 and TRBJ2-1; TRBD2 matches 10 bases. Per the germline V gene, CDR1 is SGHTA and CDR2 is FQGTGA. Trimming removed 1 base from V and 2 bases from J; junction bases left unmatched: 8. CDR3 length: 18 residues. CDR3 amino acids: CASSLMDRAGGPYNEQFF. CDR3 nucleotides: TGTGCCAGCAGCTTAATGGATAGAGCGGGGGGGCCCTACAATGAGCAGTTCTTC.

This clonotype has a single count. The chain uses TRBV9 and TRBJ1-6; D unresolved. Germline CDR1 reads SGDLS; CDR2 reads YYNGEE. The CDR3 spans 12 residues. V shed 2 bases and J shed 6 bases, with 3 bases lying between them. The CDR3 DNA follows: TGTGCCAGCAGCGTTTCTAATTCACCCCTCCACTTT. This encodes CASSVSNSPLHF.

This chain links TRBV27 with TRBJ1-5, with D unresolved. The germline V and J ends were trimmed by 5 bases and 0 bases, with 5 bases remaining between them. The CDR3 spans 13 residues. Germline CDR1 MNHEY, CDR2 SMNVEV (reference sequence). The CDR3 DNA sequence: TGTGCCAGCAGTATACATAGCAATCAGCCCCAGCATTTT. Translating it yields CASSIHSNQPQHF.

This chain uses TRBV3-1 with TRBJ2-5, with 8 bases aligning to TRBD2. The length of the CDR3 is 14 residues. Per the germline V gene, CDR1 is LGHDT and CDR2 is YNNKEL (reference sequence). J was trimmed by 6 bases and V by 0 bases; bases with no gene match: 3. The CDR3: CASSQDGGGKTQYF. The CDR3 DNA follows: TGTGCCAGCAGCCAAGATGGCGGGGGGAAGACCCAGTACTTC.

This chain links TRBV7-2 with TRBJ2-3; D unclear. The germline V gene encodes CDR1 SGHTA and CDR2 FQGNSA. V was trimmed by 5 bases and J by 6 bases, leaving 12 bases between them. This CDR3 region has 13 residues. The CDR3 is CASSVITTDTQYF. The CDR3 region has the DNA TGTGCCAGCAGCGTAATCACTACTGATACGCAGTATTTT.

The genes are TRBV29-1 and TRBJ2-7; 7 bases are shared with TRBD1. Germline-derived CDR1 and CDR2 are SQVTM and ANQGSEA. CDR3 length equals 14 residues. With 1 base clipped from V and 5 bases from J, the junction kept 8 bases outside the gene matches. The CDR3 bases are TGCAGCGTTGAAGGGAGGAACAGGGGAAACGAGCAGTACTTC. It codes for CSVEGRNRGNEQYF.

This chain connects TRBV30 to TRBJ1-1, with 8 bases matching TRBD1. In germline, CDR1 is GTSNPN, CDR2 SVGIG (reference sequence). The CDR3 is 15 amino acids. Germline trimming cut 0 bases from V and 0 bases from J; bases unmatched to any gene: 3. CDR3 protein: CAWSVGTGLNTEAFF. DNA for the CDR3: TGTGCCTGGAGTGTAGGGACAGGTTTGAACACTGAAGCTTTCTTT.

Points on this clonotype: This sequence may be a read error, since a much larger clone differs from it by one base. The J gene is TRBJ2-1, the V gene TRBV11-2; D possibly matches TRBD1 or TRBD2 (6 bases each). The CDR3 consists of 15 residues. The V gene's germline CDR1 is SGHAT and CDR2 FQNNGV. CDR3 coding DNA: TGTGCCAGCAGCTTAGACGGGGGCACCTACAATGGGCAGTTCTTC. Protein: CASSLDGGTYNGQFF. The complete variable domain, with remaining parts taken from reference TRBV11-2 and TRBJ2-1, reads EAGVAQSPRYKIIEKRQSVAFWCNPISGHATLYWYQQILGQGPKLLIQFQNNGVVDDSQLPKDRFSAERLKGVDSTLKIQPAKLEDSAVYLCASSLDGGTYNGQFFGPGTRLTVL.

Only one count was recorded for this clonotype. This sequence joins TRBV6-1 and TRBJ2-7; 7 positions agree with TRBD1. Germline CDR1 reads MNHNS; CDR2 reads SASEGT. This CDR3 is built from 14 residues. V gave up 4 bases and J gave up 2 bases; unmatched junction bases: 5. This CDR3 is CASSVLQGPYEQYF. In DNA, the CDR3 is TGTGCCAGCAGTGTACTACAGGGGCCCTACGAGCAGTACTTC.

This chain uses TRBV12-3 or TRBV12-4 with TRBJ2-7; TRBD2 matches 7 bases. The junction had 4 bases not matched to a gene; V was cut back by 8 bases and J by 0 bases. This CDR3 comprises 13 residues. The CDR3 sequence is CASGGSNSYEQYF. CDR3 in DNA: TGTGCCAGCGGCGGGAGTAACTCCTACGAGCAGTACTTC.

The J gene is TRBJ1-1, the V gene TRBV7-2; TRBD1 matches at 7 bases. Per the germline V gene, CDR1 is SGHTA and CDR2 is FQGNSA. This CDR3 has 14 amino acids. Trimming removed 5 bases from V and 0 bases from J; junction bases left unmatched: 3. The CDR3 loop reads CASSITGVNTEAFF. The CDR3 nucleotides are TGTGCCAGCAGCATTACAGGGGTGAACACTGAAGCTTTCTTT. The whole variable domain, remainder taken from reference TRBV7-2 and TRBJ1-1, is GAGVSQSPSNKVTEKGKDVELRCDPISGHTALYWYRQSLGQGLEFLIYFQGNSAPDKSGLPSDRFSAERTGGSVSTLTIQRTQQEDSAVYLCASSITGVNTEAFFGQGTRLTVV.

The rearrangement joins TRBV29-1 to TRBJ2-7, with D perhaps TRBD1 (5 bases). Germline V gene lookup returns CDR1 SQVTM and CDR2 ANQGSEA. Trimming took 2 bases from V and 1 from J, leaving 12 bases between them. The CDR3 covers 14 residues. CDR3 loop: CSVEQGDGSYEQYF. The DNA for the CDR3 is TGCAGCGTTGAACAGGGTGATGGTTCCTACGAGCAGTACTTC.

Concerning this clonotype: A single base separates this from a much larger clone, so it may be a read error. The chain has TRBV20-1 and TRBJ2-3; no firm D call. Germline CDR1 reads DFQATT; CDR2 reads SNEGSKA (reference sequence). There are 11 residues in the CDR3. CDR3 residues: CSATPQDTRYF. The CDR3 DNA follows: TGCAGTGCTACGCCGCAAGATACGCGGTATTTT.

The CDR3 DNA reads as TGTGCCAGCAGCCCCGGGACAGTTCAAAATACGCAGTATTTT. It encodes CASSPGTVQNTQYF. The chain has TRBV7-2 and TRBJ2-3; 7 bases line up with TRBD1. After removal of 5 bases from V and 7 bases from J, the junction contained 9 bases not matched to a gene. Germline loops: CDR1 SGHTA, CDR2 FQGNSA. This CDR3 has 14 residues.